The 3 T cell receptor beta chains below were found in one sample sequenced in a study of CD8 T cells in Susac syndrome. RNA, at about 0.45 to 1 ug, was reverse transcribed with random hexamers. Via MiXCR, TCRdb re-called the immunoSEQ multiplex PCR reads, giving one row per CDR3 protein. The sample lists approximately 120,000 distinct CDR3 sequences; over 85% were seen once. The sample consisted of CD8+ T cells from PBMCs. Receptor source: a human donor with multiple sclerosis.

This clonotype was observed a single time. The chain is built from TRBV7-2 and TRBJ2-7; no definite D call. Germline CDR1 and CDR2: SGHTA and FQGNSA. V was clipped by 3 bases and J by 5 bases, with 17 bases between them. This CDR3 has 15 residues. The CDR3 nucleotides read TGTGCCAGCAGCTTGGTGACACCTTATCCCCACGAGCAGTACTTC. Its protein is CASSLVTPYPHEQYF.

The J gene is TRBJ2-7, the V gene TRBV27; TRBD2 might be the D (7 bases). This CDR3 comprises 14 residues. The germline CDR1 and CDR2 sequences are MNHEY and SMNVEV (reference sequence). Trimming left V 6 bases short and J 2 bases short, with 14 bases between. This CDR3 is CASSSGGRPYEQYF. The CDR3 region has the DNA TGTGCCAGCAGCTCGGGGGGCCGACCCTACGAGCAGTACTTC.

The rearrangement links TRBV20-1 to TRBJ2-7; D may be TRBD2 (6 bases). The CDR3 consists of 14 residues. Germline V lookup: CDR1 DFQATT, CDR2 SNEGSKA (reference sequence). Trimming took off 3 bases at V and 4 bases at J, with 16 bases between the two ends. The DNA of the CDR3 is TGCAGTGCTAGGGACCGCAGGAGGGGATACGAGCAGTACGTC. Protein sequence: CSARDRRRGYEQYV.